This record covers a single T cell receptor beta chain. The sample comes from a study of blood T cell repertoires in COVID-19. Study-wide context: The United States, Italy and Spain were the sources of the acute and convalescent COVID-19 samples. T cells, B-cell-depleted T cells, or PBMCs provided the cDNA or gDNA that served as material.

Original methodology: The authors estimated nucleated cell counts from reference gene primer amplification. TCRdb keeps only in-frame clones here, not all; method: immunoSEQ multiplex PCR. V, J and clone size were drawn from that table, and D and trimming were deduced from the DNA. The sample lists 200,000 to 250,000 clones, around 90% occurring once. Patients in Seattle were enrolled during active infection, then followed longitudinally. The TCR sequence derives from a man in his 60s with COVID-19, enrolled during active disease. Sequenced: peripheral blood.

CDR3 DNA: TGTGCCAGCAGCTTGGGACAGTTGAACACTGAAGCTTTCTTT. This translates into CASSLGQLNTEAFF. The chain links TRBV7-9 to TRBJ1-1, with 7 bases fitting TRBD1. The germline gives CDR1 SEHNR, CDR2 FQNEAQ (reference sequence). This CDR3 is built from 14 residues. The V and J ends lost 3 bases and 0 bases, in that order; junction bases with no gene match: 1.